This TCR beta chain was profiled in a study of OX40 agonist ivuxolimab in advanced cancers. J was trimmed by 1 base and V by 2 bases; bases with no gene match: 5. CDR1 MNHNY and CDR2 SVGAGI come from the germline V gene (reference sequence). This CDR3 comprises 15 residues. Clones were sequenced by immunoSEQ multiplex PCR, and TCRdb holds only the in-frame ones, with some missing. The sample includes about 68,000 clones, approximately 87% of them seen just once. The chain combines TRBV6-6 with TRBJ2-7; 7 bases fit TRBD1. The receptor's source is an adult with an advanced solid tumor such as melanoma, head and neck, liver or kidney cancer. The input for sequencing was CD4+ or CD8+ T cells sorted from blood, taken in a trial of the OX40 agonist ivuxolimab. The CDR3 DNA reads as TGTGCCAGCAGTTACGGACAGGCCAATTCCTACGAGCAGTACTTC. Translation: CASSYGQANSYEQYF.